Listed below are T cell receptor beta chains from one sample, sequenced in a study of blood T cell repertoires in COVID-19. Some clones are missing from TCRdb's copy, which holds only in-frame ones; the method was immunoSEQ multiplex PCR. The repertoire holds 250,000 or so clones, with approximately 90% as singletons. The specimen was PBMCs or T cells enriched from blood (not recorded which). The receptors originated from a woman younger than 45 with acute COVID-19. Both conserved end residues are part of each CDR3. D genes are given only for firm matches. Part of the rows lack a size; the others show once, few, many or a class for expanded clones.

clone size: NA; D gene: TRBD1; V gene: TRBV11-3; J gene: TRBJ1-1; CDR3 protein: CASSSDRDTEAFF; CDR3 DNA: TGTGCCAGCAGCTCCGACAGGGACACTGAAGCTTTCTTT
clone size: NA; D gene: TRBD1; V gene: TRBV3-1/TRBV3-2; J gene: TRBJ1-2; CDR3 protein: CASSPRDSYGYTF; CDR3 DNA: TGTGCCAGCAGCCCCCGGGACAGTTATGGCTACACCTTC
clone size: NA; D gene: NA; V gene: TRBV27; J gene: TRBJ1-4; CDR3 protein: CASSLTVFDEKLFF; CDR3 DNA: TGTGCCAGCAGTCTAACAGTTTTTGATGAAAAACTGTTTTTT
clone size: NA; D gene: NA; V gene: TRBV2; J gene: TRBJ2-1; CDR3 protein: CASVLGLNEQFF; CDR3 DNA: TGTGCCAGCGTGCTCGGACTCAATGAGCAGTTCTTC
clone size: NA; D gene: NA; V gene: TRBV7-9; J gene: TRBJ2-1; CDR3 protein: CASSSHYNEQFF; CDR3 DNA: TGTGCCAGCAGCTCACACTACAATGAGCAGTTCTTC
clone size: NA; D gene: TRBD1; V gene: TRBV24-1; J gene: TRBJ2-2; CDR3 protein: CATSDLKTGADTGELFF; CDR3 DNA: TGTGCCACCAGTGATTTGAAGACAGGGGCGGACACCGGGGAGCTGTTTTTT
clone size: once; D gene: NA; V gene: TRBV10-3; J gene: TRBJ2-7; CDR3 protein: CAISEELADRVYEQYF; CDR3 DNA: TGTGCCATCAGTGAGGAATTAGCGGATAGGGTCTACGAGCAGTACTTC
clone size: once; D gene: NA; V gene: TRBV27; J gene: TRBJ1-4; CDR3 protein: CASSSAGAREKLFF; CDR3 DNA: TGTGCCAGCAGCTCCGCGGGGGCCCGTGAAAAACTGTTTTTT
clone size: NA; D gene: TRBD1; V gene: TRBV3-1/TRBV3-2; J gene: TRBJ2-2; CDR3 protein: CASSPGTATGELFF; CDR3 DNA: TGTGCCAGCAGCCCAGGGACAGCCACCGGGGAGCTGTTTTTT
clone size: NA; D gene: TRBD2; V gene: TRBV9; J gene: TRBJ2-1; CDR3 protein: CASSVRGLAGVANEQFF; CDR3 DNA: TGTGCCAGCAGCGTGAGGGGACTAGCGGGAGTTGCCAATGAGCAGTTCTTC
clone size: few; D gene: TRBD1; V gene: TRBV4-1; J gene: TRBJ1-1; CDR3 protein: CASSRNPGGMNTEAFF; CDR3 DNA: TGCGCCAGCAGTCGAAACCCAGGGGGTATGAACACTGAAGCTTTCTTT
clone size: NA; D gene: TRBD1; V gene: TRBV28; J gene: TRBJ1-5; CDR3 protein: CASSFTGQGEGYSNQPQHF; CDR3 DNA: TGTGCCAGCAGTTTCACAGGACAGGGCGAGGGATATAGCAATCAGCCCCAGCATTTT
clone size: NA; D gene: NA; V gene: TRBV3-1/TRBV3-2; J gene: TRBJ1-1; CDR3 protein: CASSPGMVGAFF; CDR3 DNA: TGTGCCAGCAGCCCCGGGATGGTAGGAGCTTTCTTT
clone size: NA; D gene: TRBD1; V gene: TRBV2; J gene: TRBJ1-1; CDR3 protein: CAIRQGENTEAFF; CDR3 DNA: TGTGCCATCAGACAGGGGGAGAACACTGAAGCTTTCTTT
clone size: NA; D gene: TRBD1; V gene: TRBV5-6; J gene: TRBJ2-2; CDR3 protein: CASSLQGVGTGELFF; CDR3 DNA: TGTGCCAGCAGCCTACAGGGGGTAGGCACCGGGGAGCTGTTTTTT
clone size: NA; D gene: NA; V gene: TRBV9; J gene: TRBJ1-3; CDR3 protein: CASSPSSSRVPGNTIYF; CDR3 DNA: TGTGCCAGCAGCCCCTCTTCGTCCAGGGTCCCTGGAAACACCATATATTTT
clone size: NA; D gene: NA; V gene: TRBV5-1; J gene: TRBJ1-1; CDR3 protein: CASSFTGSMNTEAFF; CDR3 DNA: TGCGCCAGCAGCTTTACAGGGTCTATGAACACTGAAGCTTTCTTT
clone size: NA; D gene: NA; V gene: TRBV7-2; J gene: TRBJ1-1; CDR3 protein: CASSNSGTIKNTEAFF; CDR3 DNA: TGTGCCAGCAGCAATTCCGGGACAATTAAGAACACTGAAGCTTTCTTT
clone size: NA; D gene: NA; V gene: TRBV19; J gene: TRBJ2-5; CDR3 protein: CASSPTGQETQYF; CDR3 DNA: TGTGCCAGTAGTCCCACGGGCCAAGAGACCCAGTACTTC
clone size: NA; D gene: TRBD2; V gene: TRBV2; J gene: TRBJ2-3; CDR3 protein: CASRDFPAGETDTQYF; CDR3 DNA: TGTGCCAGCAGAGATTTCCCAGCGGGAGAAACAGATACGCAGTATTTT
clone size: NA; D gene: NA; V gene: TRBV25-1; J gene: TRBJ1-3; CDR3 protein: CASSLTGVAGNTIYF; CDR3 DNA: TGTGCCAGCAGCCTCACGGGGGTAGCTGGAAACACCATATATTTT
clone size: NA; D gene: TRBD2; V gene: TRBV5-4; J gene: TRBJ2-7; CDR3 protein: CASSLTGGREQYF; CDR3 DNA: TGTGCCAGCAGCTTGACGGGAGGGCGCGAGCAGTACTTC
clone size: NA; D gene: NA; V gene: TRBV10-3; J gene: TRBJ2-1; CDR3 protein: CAISEFGRDSYNEQFF; CDR3 DNA: TGTGCCATCAGTGAGTTCGGGCGGGATTCCTACAATGAGCAGTTCTTC
clone size: few; D gene: TRBD1; V gene: TRBV12-5; J gene: TRBJ1-2; CDR3 protein: CASGLVGQDYAGYTF; CDR3 DNA: TGTGCTAGTGGTTTGGTAGGACAGGATTATGCGGGCTACACCTTC
clone size: once; D gene: TRBD1; V gene: TRBV10-3; J gene: TRBJ1-1; CDR3 protein: CAISGQAFNTEAFF; CDR3 DNA: TGTGCCATCAGCGGACAGGCGTTCAACACTGAAGCTTTCTTT
clone size: NA; D gene: TRBD2; V gene: TRBV5-4; J gene: TRBJ2-3; CDR3 protein: CASSLRTGGFTDTQYF; CDR3 DNA: TGTGCCAGCAGCTTGCGGACGGGAGGGTTCACAGATACGCAGTATTTT
clone size: NA; D gene: TRBD2; V gene: TRBV6-2/TRBV6-3; J gene: TRBJ2-7; CDR3 protein: CASSYVVGRVAGSSYEQYF; CDR3 DNA: TGTGCCAGCAGTTACGTCGTAGGGAGGGTAGCGGGGAGCTCCTACGAGCAGTACTTC
clone size: NA; D gene: NA; V gene: TRBV25-1; J gene: TRBJ1-2; CDR3 protein: CASSETVKGGGYTF; CDR3 DNA: TGTGCCAGCAGTGAGACAGTAAAGGGTGGTGGCTACACCTTC
clone size: NA; D gene: TRBD2; V gene: TRBV15; J gene: TRBJ2-5; CDR3 protein: CATSGGLAGGQETQYF; CDR3 DNA: TGTGCCACCAGCGGGGGACTAGCGGGAGGCCAAGAGACCCAGTACTTC
clone size: few; D gene: NA; V gene: TRBV28; J gene: TRBJ2-1; CDR3 protein: CASSPTGIRIGEQFF; CDR3 DNA: TGTGCCAGCAGTCCTACAGGGATTCGAATAGGTGAGCAGTTCTTC
clone size: NA; D gene: TRBD2; V gene: TRBV7-9; J gene: TRBJ2-1; CDR3 protein: CASSLLADTYNEQFF; CDR3 DNA: TGTGCCAGCAGCTTGCTAGCGGACACCTACAATGAGCAGTTCTTC
clone size: once; D gene: NA; V gene: TRBV18; J gene: TRBJ1-5; CDR3 protein: CASSAGDAYSNQPQHF; CDR3 DNA: TGTGCCAGCTCAGCGGGCGACGCTTATAGCAATCAGCCCCAGCATTTT
clone size: few; D gene: NA; V gene: TRBV24-1; J gene: TRBJ2-7; CDR3 protein: CATSTGYEQYF; CDR3 DNA: TGTGCCACCAGTACAGGTTACGAGCAGTACTTC
clone size: NA; D gene: NA; V gene: TRBV28; J gene: TRBJ2-2; CDR3 protein: CASSLFQRPNTGELFF; CDR3 DNA: TGTGCCAGCAGTTTATTTCAGCGGCCGAACACCGGGGAGCTGTTTTTT
clone size: NA; D gene: NA; V gene: TRBV7-6; J gene: TRBJ2-7; CDR3 protein: CASSSGTDSSYEQYF; CDR3 DNA: TGTGCCAGCAGCTCCGGGACTGACAGCTCCTACGAGCAGTACTTC
clone size: NA; D gene: NA; V gene: TRBV2; J gene: TRBJ2-7; CDR3 protein: CASLAAYEQYF; CDR3 DNA: TGTGCCAGCTTAGCTGCCTACGAGCAGTACTTC
clone size: once; D gene: TRBD2; V gene: TRBV5-1; J gene: TRBJ2-5; CDR3 protein: CASSSLAGQETQYF; CDR3 DNA: TGCGCCAGCAGCAGTCTAGCGGGGCAAGAGACCCAGTACTTC
clone size: NA; D gene: NA; V gene: TRBV5-5; J gene: TRBJ2-7; CDR3 protein: CASTRSDEQYF; CDR3 DNA: TGTGCCAGCACCCGGAGCGACGAGCAGTACTTC
clone size: NA; D gene: NA; V gene: TRBV6-2/TRBV6-3; J gene: TRBJ1-5; CDR3 protein: CASSPDSSNQPQHF; CDR3 DNA: TGTGCCAGCAGCCCTGACTCGAGCAATCAGCCCCAGCATTTT
clone size: NA; D gene: NA; V gene: TRBV7-9; J gene: TRBJ1-2; CDR3 protein: CASSLSGGNGYTF; CDR3 DNA: TGTGCCAGCAGCTTAAGTGGAGGAAATGGCTACACCTTC
clone size: NA; D gene: NA; V gene: TRBV13; J gene: TRBJ2-1; CDR3 protein: CASSLEGLLAPSSNEQFF; CDR3 DNA: TGTGCCAGCAGCTTAGAGGGTTTACTAGCCCCTTCTTCTAATGAGCAGTTCTTC
clone size: once; D gene: NA; V gene: TRBV5-1; J gene: TRBJ2-3; CDR3 protein: CASSFSSLADTQYF; CDR3 DNA: TGCGCCAGCAGCTTTTCCTCCCTCGCAGATACGCAGTATTTT
clone size: NA; D gene: TRBD2; V gene: TRBV7-9; J gene: TRBJ2-1; CDR3 protein: CASRGVKAGVGDEQFF; CDR3 DNA: TGTGCCAGCAGGGGGGTTAAAGCGGGAGTCGGGGATGAGCAGTTCTTC